This note documents a single T cell receptor beta chain sequence. Generated by immunoSEQ multiplex PCR, the TCRdb table keeps only in-frame clones and is missing some. The table records approximately 230,000 clones, approximately 90% of them present only once. This entry comes from a study of blood T cell repertoires in COVID-19. The CDR3 extends over 15 amino acids. With 0 bases removed from V and 10 bases from J, the gap between germline ends came to 13 bases. Germline-derived CDR1 and CDR2 are MRHNA and SNTAGT. The clonotype originates from a woman aged 25 to 39 with COVID-19, enrolled during active disease. This chain connects TRBV6-4 to TRBJ1-6, with TRBD1 as a possible D gene (6 bases). The sample consisted of peripheral blood. DNA for the CDR3: TGTGCCAGCAGTGACTCGCCAGGGGAAGGATCACCCCTCCACTTT. Its protein is CASSDSPGEGSPLHF.